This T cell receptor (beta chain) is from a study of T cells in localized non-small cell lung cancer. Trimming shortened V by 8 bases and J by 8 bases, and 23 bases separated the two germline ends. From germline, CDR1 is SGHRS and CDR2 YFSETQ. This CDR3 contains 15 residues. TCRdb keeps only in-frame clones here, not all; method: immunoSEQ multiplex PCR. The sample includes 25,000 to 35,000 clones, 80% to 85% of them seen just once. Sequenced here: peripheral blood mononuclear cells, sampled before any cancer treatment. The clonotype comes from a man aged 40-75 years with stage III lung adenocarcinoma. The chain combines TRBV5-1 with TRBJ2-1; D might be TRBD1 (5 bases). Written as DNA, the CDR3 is TGCGCCAGTACCTTGGATTCAGGGCTTTTCTATGAGCAGTTCTTC. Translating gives CASTLDSGLFYEQFF.